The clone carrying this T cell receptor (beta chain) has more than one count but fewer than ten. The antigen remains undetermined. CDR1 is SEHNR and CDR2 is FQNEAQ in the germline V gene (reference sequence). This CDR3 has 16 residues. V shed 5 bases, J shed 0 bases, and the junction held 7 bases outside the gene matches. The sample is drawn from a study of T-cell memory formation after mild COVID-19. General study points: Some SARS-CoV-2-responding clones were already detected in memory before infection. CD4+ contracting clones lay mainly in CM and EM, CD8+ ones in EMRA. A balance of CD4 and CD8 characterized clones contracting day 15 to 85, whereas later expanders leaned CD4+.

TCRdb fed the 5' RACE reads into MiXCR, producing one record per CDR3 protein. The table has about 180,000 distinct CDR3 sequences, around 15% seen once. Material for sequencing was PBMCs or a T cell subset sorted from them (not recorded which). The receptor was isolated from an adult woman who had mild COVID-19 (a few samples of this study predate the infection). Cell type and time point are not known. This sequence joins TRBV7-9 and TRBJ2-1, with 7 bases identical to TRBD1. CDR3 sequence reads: CASSPTTGSSYNEQFF. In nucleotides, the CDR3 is TGTGCCAGCAGCCCAACGACAGGGAGCTCCTACAATGAGCAGTTCTTC.